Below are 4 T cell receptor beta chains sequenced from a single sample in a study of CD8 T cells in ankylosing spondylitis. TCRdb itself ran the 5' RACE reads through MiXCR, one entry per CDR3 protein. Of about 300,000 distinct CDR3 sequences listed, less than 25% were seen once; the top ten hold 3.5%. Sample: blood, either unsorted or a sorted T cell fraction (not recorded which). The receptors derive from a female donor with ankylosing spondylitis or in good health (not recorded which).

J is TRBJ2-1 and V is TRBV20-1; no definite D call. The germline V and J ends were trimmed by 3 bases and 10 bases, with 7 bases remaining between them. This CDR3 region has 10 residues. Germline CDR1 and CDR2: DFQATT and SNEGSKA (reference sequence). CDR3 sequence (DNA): TGCAGTGCTAGCTCGCGGGAGCAGTTCTTC. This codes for CSASSREQFF.

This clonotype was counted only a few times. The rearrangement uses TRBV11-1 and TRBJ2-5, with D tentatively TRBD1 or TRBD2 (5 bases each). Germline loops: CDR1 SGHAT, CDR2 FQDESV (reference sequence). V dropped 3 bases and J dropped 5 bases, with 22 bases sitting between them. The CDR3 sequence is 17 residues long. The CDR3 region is CASSFNPLVGAGETQYF. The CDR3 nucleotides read TGTGCCAGCAGCTTTAACCCGCTTGTTGGGGCGGGCGAGACCCAGTACTTC.

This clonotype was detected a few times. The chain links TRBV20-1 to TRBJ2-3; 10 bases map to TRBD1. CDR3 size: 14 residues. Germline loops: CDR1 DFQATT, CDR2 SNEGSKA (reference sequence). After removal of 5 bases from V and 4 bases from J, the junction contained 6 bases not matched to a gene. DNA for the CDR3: TGCAGTGCTCGGACAGGGGGAAATGCAGATACGCAGTATTTT. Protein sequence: CSARTGGNADTQYF.

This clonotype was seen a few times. As DNA, the CDR3 is TGTGCCATCAAAGGAGCGGCATTACAAGAGACCCAGTACTTC. Translated: CAIKGAALQETQYF. V is TRBV10-3 and J is TRBJ2-5; weak D call: TRBD2 (5 bases). V lost 7 bases and J lost 2, with 14 bases in between. Germline values: CDR1 ENHRY, CDR2 SYGVKD. The CDR3 sequence is 14 residues long.